Below, 20 T cell receptor beta chains from the same sample are listed, as sequenced in a study of T cell repertoires and HLA-DP antigens. The repertoire was sequenced with immunoSEQ multiplex PCR; TCRdb's copy has only in-frame clones and lacks some. The table records around 110,000 clones, over 90% of them present only once. Their recognized antigens are unknown. The sequenced sample was CD4+ T cells from PBMCs. The receptors shown here come from a woman aged 18-35 years in good health and CMV-seronegative.

The chain's CDR3 is CASRPDVLALNQPQHF. The CDR3, as DNA: TGTGCCAGTAGACCGGACGTTTTGGCCCTTAATCAGCCCCAGCATTTT. The chain carries TRBV19 and TRBJ1-5; no clear D. Germline CDR1 and CDR2: LNHDA and SQIVND (reference sequence). There are 16 residues in the CDR3. Trimming stripped 6 bases from V and 4 bases from J, with 19 bases between.

The chain uses TRBV14 and TRBJ1-1; possibly TRBD1 for D (6 bases). V lost 2 bases, J lost 1 base, and 11 bases lay in between. Germline lookup yields CDR1 SGHDN and CDR2 FVKESK. The CDR3 contains 15 residues. Here the CDR3 reads CASSQLRGANTEAFF. Written as DNA, the CDR3 is TGTGCCAGCAGCCAACTCAGGGGAGCGAACACTGAAGCTTTCTTT.

This chain connects TRBV4-2 to TRBJ1-6, with D hard to call. This CDR3 is 18 amino acids long. The V gene lost 1 base and the J gene lost 2 bases, with 15 bases spanning the gap. The germline V gene encodes CDR1 LGHNA and CDR2 YNFKEQ. The CDR3 DNA is TGTGCCAGCAGCCAAGCACAGACCCGAGGCACCTATAATTCACCCCTCCACTTT. Its translation: CASSQAQTRGTYNSPLHF.

This chain joins TRBV9 and TRBJ2-5; TRBD2 might be the D (6 bases). Germline-derived CDR1 and CDR2 are SGDLS and YYNGEE. Trimming pared 0 bases from V and 1 base from J, leaving 13 bases between. This CDR3 spans 16 amino acids. The CDR3 region is CASSVGVSGIQETQYF. CDR3 in DNA: TGTGCCAGCAGCGTAGGGGTTAGCGGAATCCAAGAGACCCAGTACTTC.

In DNA, the CDR3 is TGTGCCAGCAGTGCCTCAGGGGCGACTAATGAAAAACTGTTTTTT. Protein: CASSASGATNEKLFF. The chain links TRBV28 to TRBJ1-4; D may be TRBD1 (6 bases). The germline V and J ends were trimmed by 5 bases and 2 bases, with 12 bases remaining between them. CDR3 length: 15 residues. Germline-derived CDR1 and CDR2 are MDHEN and SYDVKM.

The chain carries TRBV7-2 and TRBJ1-2, with TRBD1 identical over 8 bases. V trimming: 5 bases; J trimming: 3 bases; junction bases outside the gene matches: 2. Germline values: CDR1 SGHTA, CDR2 FQGNSA. The length of the CDR3 is 13 residues. The CDR3 protein is CASSLDRDYGYTF. CDR3 nucleotide sequence: TGTGCCAGCAGCCTGGACAGGGACTATGGCTACACCTTC.

The chain employs TRBV2 and TRBJ1-1; D may be TRBD1 (6 bases). CDR1 is SNHLY and CDR2 is FYNNEI in the germline V gene. This CDR3 comprises 13 residues. V dropped 7 bases and J dropped 1 base, with 10 bases sitting between them. The CDR3 protein is CASKGQPNTEAFF. The CDR3 nucleotides read TGTGCCAGCAAAGGACAGCCGAACACTGAAGCTTTCTTT.

The genes are TRBV6-1 and TRBJ2-1, with TRBD2 identical over 8 bases. With V trimmed by 10 bases and J by 11 bases, 13 bases remained unmatched. Germline assignment: CDR1 MNHNS and CDR2 SASEGT. This CDR3 region has 13 residues. This chain's CDR3 is CATTVGLEGQQFF. In nucleotides, the CDR3 is TGTGCCACTACAGTGGGACTAGAGGGGCAGCAGTTCTTC.

This chain uses TRBV7-3 with TRBJ2-7, with TRBD1 identical over 9 bases. The CDR3 is 16 amino acids. The V gene's germline CDR1 is SGHTA and CDR2 FQGTGA. Losses at the gene ends were 4 bases for V and 4 bases for J; bases not matched to a gene: 11. The CDR3 reads CASSSRWTGVSYEQYV. CDR3 DNA sequence: TGTGCCAGCAGCTCCCGCTGGACAGGGGTTTCATACGAGCAGTACGTC.

V usage is TRBV10-3 and J usage is TRBJ1-2; no definite D call. The CDR3 runs to 13 residues. Germline loops: CDR1 ENHRY, CDR2 SYGVKD. Trimming stripped 4 bases from V and 1 base from J, with 7 bases between. CDR3 coding DNA: TGTGCCATCAGTGCTAACAGTAACTATGGCTACACCTTC. Translating it yields CAISANSNYGYTF.

This chain uses TRBV29-1 with TRBJ2-3; a possible D gene is TRBD2 (5 bases). Germline CDR1 is SQVTM and CDR2 is ANQGSEA. The CDR3 is 12 residues long. Trimming removed 3 bases at V and 6 bases at J, with 10 bases between. The CDR3 sequence: CSVDTSSDTQYF. In DNA form, the CDR3 reads TGCAGCGTTGATACTAGTTCTGATACGCAGTATTTT.

The DNA for the CDR3 is TGCAGCGTGGGCCAAGAGACCCAGTACTTC. It codes for CSVGQETQYF. The V and J genes are TRBV29-1 and TRBJ2-5; D not resolved. This CDR3 comprises 10 residues. V lost 6 bases to trimming and J lost 1 base, with 3 bases between them. Germline CDR1 and CDR2: SQVTM and ANQGSEA.

V gene TRBV7-9 combines with J gene TRBJ2-2; D could derive from TRBD1 or TRBD2 (5 bases each). In germline, CDR1 is SEHNR, CDR2 FQNEAQ (reference sequence). V lost 5 bases to trimming and J lost 0 bases, with 13 bases between them. CDR3 length: 16 amino acids. CDR3 sequence: CASSPKSGPNTGELFF. The CDR3 nucleotides are TGTGCCAGCAGCCCGAAATCGGGGCCGAACACCGGGGAGCTGTTTTTT.

The chain links TRBV4-3 to TRBJ1-6; the D is unclear. Germline CDR1 reads LGHNA; CDR2 reads YSLEER. The CDR3 spans 14 residues. Trimming removed 5 bases from V and 7 bases from J, with 12 bases in between. The CDR3 DNA sequence: TGCGCCAGCAGCGAAGGCGCGGGCAATTCACCCCTCCACTTT. Its protein is CASSEGAGNSPLHF.

The CDR3 DNA follows: TGTGCCAGCAGCTTAAGGGGACAGGGGGCTGGAGGGTATGGCTACACCTTC. Its translation is CASSLRGQGAGGYGYTF. The chain joins TRBV7-6 to TRBJ1-2; 12 bases match TRBD1. Germline lookup yields CDR1 SGHVS and CDR2 FNYEAQ. V lost 2 bases and J lost 5; bases outside the gene matches: 9. The CDR3 has 17 residues.

This chain joins TRBV5-1 and TRBJ2-1, with D perhaps TRBD1 or TRBD2 (5 bases each). The CDR3 extends over 12 amino acids. The V gene's germline CDR1 is SGHRS and CDR2 YFSETQ. Trimming took off 0 bases at V and 12 bases at J, with 10 bases between the two ends. The chain's CDR3 is CASSLVGAGQFF. As DNA, the CDR3 is TGCGCCAGCAGCTTGGTCGGGGCAGGGCAGTTCTTC.

V is TRBV9 and J is TRBJ2-7; 13 bases agree with TRBD2. This CDR3 comprises 15 residues. The V segment lost 4 bases and the J segment 4 bases; nucleotides outside the gene matches: 5. Germline V gives CDR1 SGDLS, CDR2 YYNGEE. The CDR3 DNA sequence: TGTGCCAGCAGCTCCCAGACTAGCGGGAGGTACGAGCAGTACTTC. This codes for CASSSQTSGRYEQYF.

The chain couples TRBV19 to TRBJ2-7; tentatively, D is TRBD2 (5 bases). V was pared by 6 bases and J by 4 bases, with 16 bases between. Germline-derived CDR1 and CDR2 are LNHDA and SQIVND (reference sequence). This CDR3 comprises 14 residues. The CDR3 region has the DNA TGTGCCAGTAGCGACGGAGGCCGGAATTACGAGCAGTACTTC. As protein: CASSDGGRNYEQYF.

V usage is TRBV5-5 and J usage is TRBJ2-3, with D unresolved. Germline V lookup: CDR1 SGHKS, CDR2 YYEKEE (reference sequence). V was cut by 4 bases and J by 4 bases, with 13 bases left in between. The CDR3 has 14 amino acids. This CDR3 is CASSRLSVADTQYF. The CDR3 DNA follows: TGTGCCAGCAGCCGACTGAGCGTGGCAGATACGCAGTATTTT.

The chain recombines TRBV7-9 with TRBJ2-1, with 15 bases matching TRBD2. Per the germline V gene, CDR1 is SEHNR and CDR2 is FQNEAQ (reference sequence). The CDR3 runs to 16 residues. V lost 5 bases and J lost 7; bases outside the gene matches: 6. The CDR3 region has the DNA TGTGCCAGCAGCAGTGGGACTAGCGGGGGGAGGAATGAGCAGTTCTTC. Translated, it gives CASSSGTSGGRNEQFF. Using reference TRBV7-9 and TRBJ2-1 for the parts outside the CDR3, the full variable domain is DTGVSQNPRHKITKRGQNVTFRCDPISEHNRLYWYRQTLGQGPEFLTYFQNEAQLEKSRLLSDRFSAERPKGSFSTLEIQRTEQGDSAMYLCASSSGTSGGRNEQFFGPGTRLTVL.